This is a list of T cell receptor beta chains from one sample in a study of blood T cell repertoires in COVID-19. The protocol was immunoSEQ multiplex PCR, while the TCRdb copy is restricted to in-frame clones and leaves out a portion. This repertoire shows under 150,000 clones, around nine tenths found once; its top ten account for over 6.5%. Sequencing input: peripheral blood. The receptors stem from a woman aged 70-85 years who had recovered from COVID-19. CDR3s include the opening cysteine and the closing phenylalanine or tryptophan. D genes are given only for firm matches. Part of the rows lack a size; the others show once, few, many or a class for expanded clones.

clone size: NA; J gene: TRBJ2-1; D gene: NA; V gene: TRBV5-1; CDR3 DNA: TGCGCCAGCAGCTTAGTCCTAAGCGGCTACAATGAGCAGTTCTTC; CDR3 protein: CASSLVLSGYNEQFF
clone size: NA; J gene: TRBJ2-3; D gene: TRBD1; V gene: TRBV4-2; CDR3 DNA: TGTGCCAGCAGCCAAGTGGGAACAGCAGGGGGTAGCACAGATACGCAGTATTTT; CDR3 protein: CASSQVGTAGGSTDTQYF
clone size: NA; J gene: TRBJ2-2; D gene: TRBD2; V gene: TRBV18; CDR3 DNA: TGTGCCAGCTCGCCCGACCCGGGAGGGATGCTGTTTTTT; CDR3 protein: CASSPDPGGMLFF
clone size: NA; J gene: TRBJ1-1; D gene: NA; V gene: TRBV4-2; CDR3 DNA: TGTGCCAGCAGCCAAGACCCTTTTACCCCGGGGGAGTCGGCTTTCTTT; CDR3 protein: CASSQDPFTPGESAFF
clone size: NA; J gene: TRBJ1-2; D gene: NA; V gene: TRBV27; CDR3 DNA: TGTGCCAGCAGTTTTGGGCAGGAATATGGCTACACCTTC; CDR3 protein: CASSFGQEYGYTF
clone size: NA; J gene: TRBJ2-2; D gene: NA; V gene: TRBV4-2; CDR3 DNA: TGTGCCAGCAGCCATGGGAGCGTCGTGACCGGGGAGCTGTTTTTT; CDR3 protein: CASSHGSVVTGELFF
clone size: NA; J gene: TRBJ2-2; D gene: NA; V gene: TRBV5-6; CDR3 DNA: TGTGCCAGCAGCTTGGCAGGGTTGGGGGGGCGAGTCACCGGGGAGCTGTTTTTT; CDR3 protein: CASSLAGLGGRVTGELFF
clone size: NA; J gene: TRBJ1-2; D gene: NA; V gene: TRBV18; CDR3 DNA: TGTGCCAGCTCCCTCGGGGCGGGGGACTATGGCTACACCTTC; CDR3 protein: CASSLGAGDYGYTF
clone size: once; J gene: TRBJ2-1; D gene: NA; V gene: TRBV18; CDR3 DNA: TGTGCCAGCTCACCACGGGGGGCCTACAATGAGCAGTTCTTC; CDR3 protein: CASSPRGAYNEQFF
clone size: NA; J gene: TRBJ2-1; D gene: TRBD1; V gene: TRBV7-9; CDR3 DNA: TGTGCCAGCAGCTTAGGCTCAGGGGGTATCGATGAGCAGTTCTTC; CDR3 protein: CASSLGSGGIDEQFF
clone size: NA; J gene: TRBJ2-1; D gene: NA; V gene: TRBV21-1; CDR3 DNA: TGTGCCAGCAGCAGCCCGCGGGACCCCTCCTACAATGAGCAGTTCTTC; CDR3 protein: CASSSPRDPSYNEQFF
clone size: NA; J gene: TRBJ2-5; D gene: TRBD2; V gene: TRBV10-1; CDR3 DNA: TGCGCCAGCAGTGAGTGTCTAGCGGGAGTTCGAGAGACCCAGTACTTC; CDR3 protein: CASSECLAGVRETQYF
clone size: few; J gene: TRBJ1-4; D gene: NA; V gene: TRBV10-1; CDR3 DNA: TGCGCCAGCAGTGAGTCACTCAGGGCTGCAACTAATGAAAAACTGTTTTTT; CDR3 protein: CASSESLRAATNEKLFF
clone size: once; J gene: TRBJ1-2; D gene: NA; V gene: TRBV7-9; CDR3 DNA: TGTGCCAGCAGCCCTTCGCACCCGACAGCTCTTAACTATGGCTACACCTTC; CDR3 protein: CASSPSHPTALNYGYTF
clone size: NA; J gene: TRBJ2-3; D gene: TRBD1; V gene: TRBV4-3; CDR3 DNA: TGCGCCAGCAGCCCCGAGACAGGGGGCGGTAGCACAGATACGCAGTATTTT; CDR3 protein: CASSPETGGGSTDTQYF
clone size: NA; J gene: TRBJ1-4; D gene: TRBD1; V gene: TRBV28; CDR3 DNA: TGTGCCAGCAGTCCCTACCGACAGGGCGCAACTAATGAAAAACTGTTTTTT; CDR3 protein: CASSPYRQGATNEKLFF
clone size: NA; J gene: TRBJ2-7; D gene: NA; V gene: TRBV18; CDR3 DNA: TGTGCCAGCTCACCCCGCAGGGGGGTATACGAGCAGTACTTC; CDR3 protein: CASSPRRGVYEQYF
clone size: NA; J gene: TRBJ1-2; D gene: TRBD1; V gene: TRBV6-5; CDR3 DNA: TGTGCCAGCAATCCACAGGGGATAAGTGGCGGCTACACCTTC; CDR3 protein: CASNPQGISGGYTF
clone size: NA; J gene: TRBJ2-5; D gene: NA; V gene: TRBV5-1; CDR3 DNA: TGCGCCAGCAGCTTCGGTCAGGGTAGAGAGACCCAGTACTTC; CDR3 protein: CASSFGQGRETQYF
clone size: NA; J gene: TRBJ1-6; D gene: NA; V gene: TRBV21-1; CDR3 DNA: TGTGCCAGCAGCAAAGCGGTAGGGGCCTCCAACTATAATTCACCCCTCCACTTT; CDR3 protein: CASSKAVGASNYNSPLHF
clone size: NA; J gene: TRBJ1-6; D gene: NA; V gene: TRBV7-2; CDR3 DNA: TGTGCCAGCAGCTTAGGTCAGGGCCTGGGGAATTCACCCCTCCACTTT; CDR3 protein: CASSLGQGLGNSPLHF
clone size: NA; J gene: TRBJ2-2; D gene: NA; V gene: TRBV30; CDR3 DNA: TGTGCCTGGAGACAGGCCAGGGACACCGGGGAGCTGTTTTTT; CDR3 protein: CAWRQARDTGELFF
clone size: NA; J gene: TRBJ2-7; D gene: TRBD1; V gene: TRBV7-9; CDR3 DNA: TGTGCCAGCAGCACTCCGGGACAGGGGGCCTCCTACGAGCAGTACTTC; CDR3 protein: CASSTPGQGASYEQYF
clone size: once; J gene: TRBJ2-3; D gene: TRBD1; V gene: TRBV11-2; CDR3 DNA: TGTGCCAGCAGGTACAGGGGTAGGACGCAGTATTTT; CDR3 protein: CASRYRGRTQYF
clone size: NA; J gene: TRBJ2-3; D gene: NA; V gene: TRBV19; CDR3 DNA: TGTGCCAGCGCCCCACTTTTAGGCACAGATACGCAGTATTTT; CDR3 protein: CASAPLLGTDTQYF
clone size: once; J gene: TRBJ1-2; D gene: TRBD1; V gene: TRBV13; CDR3 DNA: TGTGCCAGCAGCTTGACGGGACAGGGATTAAATGGCTACACCTTC; CDR3 protein: CASSLTGQGLNGYTF
clone size: NA; J gene: TRBJ2-5; D gene: TRBD2; V gene: TRBV7-3; CDR3 DNA: TGTGCCAGCAGCTTAAGTAGCCGCGGGAGTAGGGGGACCCAGTACTTC; CDR3 protein: CASSLSSRGSRGTQYF
clone size: NA; J gene: TRBJ2-2; D gene: NA; V gene: TRBV30; CDR3 DNA: TGTGCCTGGGTATCCTGGCAGACGAACACCGGGGAGCTGTTTTTT; CDR3 protein: CAWVSWQTNTGELFF
clone size: NA; J gene: TRBJ1-4; D gene: NA; V gene: TRBV4-3; CDR3 DNA: TGCGCCAGCAGCCAAGGGGGAGGGGCTAAAGAAAAACTGTTTTTT; CDR3 protein: CASSQGGGAKEKLFF
clone size: NA; J gene: TRBJ1-2; D gene: NA; V gene: TRBV3-1/TRBV3-2; CDR3 DNA: TGTGCCAGCAGCCAAGTGGGCAGTTCTAACTATGGCTACACCTTC; CDR3 protein: CASSQVGSSNYGYTF
clone size: NA; J gene: TRBJ2-1; D gene: NA; V gene: TRBV24-1; CDR3 DNA: TGTGCCACCAGCTCCTCCCGCGCGGGGATCTACAATGAGCAGTTCTTC; CDR3 protein: CATSSSRAGIYNEQFF
clone size: NA; J gene: TRBJ2-1; D gene: NA; V gene: TRBV5-4; CDR3 DNA: TGTGCCAGCAGCTCCCGTATGTTGAGCTCCTACAATGAGCAGTTCTTC; CDR3 protein: CASSSRMLSSYNEQFF
clone size: NA; J gene: TRBJ2-2; D gene: TRBD1; V gene: TRBV19; CDR3 DNA: TGTGCCACCTGGGACAGGTTCACCGGGGAGCTGTTTTTT; CDR3 protein: CATWDRFTGELFF
clone size: NA; J gene: TRBJ2-1; D gene: NA; V gene: TRBV18; CDR3 DNA: TGTGCCAGCTCACCCGCCCAGAGGTCGTCGAGGGAGCAGTTCTTC; CDR3 protein: CASSPAQRSSREQFF
clone size: NA; J gene: TRBJ1-1; D gene: NA; V gene: TRBV25-1; CDR3 DNA: TGTGCCAGCAGTGGGATTCACAGGCCCGAAGCTTTCTTT; CDR3 protein: CASSGIHRPEAFF
clone size: NA; J gene: TRBJ2-1; D gene: TRBD2; V gene: TRBV4-1; CDR3 DNA: TGCGCCAGCAGCCAAGCTTCGGCTAGCGGGCTCATTAGCTCCTACAATGAGCAGTTCTTC; CDR3 protein: CASSQASASGLISSYNEQFF
clone size: NA; J gene: TRBJ1-1; D gene: NA; V gene: TRBV5-5; CDR3 DNA: TGTGCCAGCAGCTTGGTGCGGGGGTCGAACACTGAAGCTTTCTTT; CDR3 protein: CASSLVRGSNTEAFF
clone size: NA; J gene: TRBJ1-6; D gene: NA; V gene: TRBV24-1; CDR3 DNA: TGTGCCACCCGTAATTCACCCCTCCACTTT; CDR3 protein: CATRNSPLHF
clone size: NA; J gene: TRBJ1-1; D gene: TRBD1; V gene: TRBV6-2/TRBV6-3; CDR3 DNA: TGTGCCAGCAGTTACCCGACAGGGGCTAGCACTGAAGCTTTCTTT; CDR3 protein: CASSYPTGASTEAFF
clone size: few; J gene: TRBJ2-2; D gene: NA; V gene: TRBV24-1; CDR3 DNA: TGTGCCACCAGTGACAGGGGCGGGGAGCTGTTTTTT; CDR3 protein: CATSDRGGELFF
clone size: NA; J gene: TRBJ1-4; D gene: NA; V gene: TRBV28; CDR3 DNA: TGTGCCAGCAACTGGCGAGGTGCAACTAATGAAAAACTGTTTTTT; CDR3 protein: CASNWRGATNEKLFF
clone size: NA; J gene: TRBJ2-2; D gene: NA; V gene: TRBV12-3/TRBV12-4; CDR3 DNA: TGTGCCAGCAGTTTATCGGGGGCCGGGGAGCTGTTTTTT; CDR3 protein: CASSLSGAGELFF